The entry below describes one TCR beta chain. Antigen: not known. V lost 3 bases, J lost 1 base, and 14 bases stayed unmatched. The CDR3 is 18 residues long. Germline CDR1 and CDR2: SGHDN and FVKESK. The assay was immunoSEQ multiplex PCR, and TCRdb's table has in-frame clones only and misses some. The profile covers about 40,000 clones, with around 83% appearing a single time and 15% to 20% taken by the ten largest. This entry comes from a study of OX40 agonist ivuxolimab in advanced cancers. Overall study: Patients assigned to dose escalation were diagnosed with hepatocellular carcinoma, melanoma, renal cell or head and neck cancer. Mean age approximately 61 years, range 23 to 79; approximately 83% male.

Broader study findings: In CD8+ T cells, expanded clones were on average more numerous than in CD4+.

Here the sequenced sample was CD4+ or CD8+ T cells sorted from blood, taken in a trial of the OX40 agonist ivuxolimab. The chain employs TRBV14 and TRBJ1-2, with 7 bases identical to TRBD1. The TCR was taken from an adult with an advanced solid tumor such as melanoma, head and neck, liver or kidney cancer. Here the CDR3 reads CASSHWGRGRLYNYGYTF. In nucleotides, the CDR3 is TGTGCCAGCAGCCATTGGGGGAGGGGGCGCCTGTATAACTATGGCTACACCTTC.